The source of this T cell receptor (beta chain) is a study of T-cell reconstitution after alpha-beta-depleted transplantation in children. The study's findings and limits: Newly generated T cells supplied most T-cell counts and diversity one year post-transplant. By about two months after transplant, alpha-beta T cells reportedly arose from several hundred graft clones that had expanded. Some patients owed their high day-60 TCRbeta diversity to surviving recipient T cells and thymic progenitors.

The CDR3 covers 16 residues. The V end lost 0 bases, the J end lost 3 bases, and 15 bases lay between the germline ends. The germline CDR1 and CDR2 sequences are SGHRS and YFSETQ. TCRbeta library construction was performed incorporating unique molecular identifiers. TCRdb fed the PCR reads into MiXCR, producing one record per CDR3 protein. The sample holds roughly 100,000 distinct CDR3 sequences, approximately 8% seen once. This clonotype has a count of ten or more. Its antigen is currently unknown. Sequencing was performed on PBMCs, taken before TCRalphabeta/CD19-depleted stem cell transplant. The sequence was obtained from a boy between 2 and 10 years old with acute lymphoblastic leukemia, due to receive a stem cell transplant. This rearrangement joins TRBV5-1 to TRBJ1-1; D is possibly TRBD1 (6 bases). The CDR3 DNA reads as TGCGCCAGCAGCTTGGAAGTTTACAGGGAGGACACTGAAGCTTTCTTT. Translating it yields CASSLEVYREDTEAFF.